This record looks at one T cell receptor beta chain sequence and its context. The antigen this receptor binds is unknown. Base qualities were left out, and no much larger clone turns up one base away. The data are from a study of ipilimumab plus nivolumab after autologous stem cell transplantation (TCRdb year 2021). Turning to the overall study: A median of roughly five ipilimumab doses and 8 nivolumab doses was received by trial patients. High-risk transplant-naive patients and patients relapsing within 3 years of a first autologous transplant were included in the myeloma cohort. The trial enrolled patients with high-risk diffuse large B cell lymphoma, mature T cell lymphoma, or multiple myeloma undergoing autologous transplant. Thirty-five patients made up the trial's intent-to-treat population. Here is what the overall study found, with its caveats: Combined checkpoint inhibition appeared tolerable as post-transplant consolidation, according to the authors' conclusion. The authors stated that profiles of the T cell receptor repertoire, regulatory T cell phenotype and gut microbiota provided a biologic rationale for studying this approach further.

Checkpoint therapy was initiated 14 to 28 days after autologous transplant, and ipilimumab was administered at 1 mg/kg intravenously on day 1 of selected weeks. Nivolumab was administered at 3 mg/kg intravenously on day 1 of weeks 1, 4, 7, 10, and every two weeks through week 26. This Phase Ib clinical trial tested ipilimumab plus nivolumab, a combined checkpoint inhibition, as consolidation after autologous stem cell transplantation. The germline V gene (reference sequence) gives CDR1 as GTSNPN and CDR2 as SVGIG. V is reduced by 0 bases and J by 5 bases, leaving a spacing of 7 bases between them. The CDR3 has 13 amino acids, counting the end cysteine and phenylalanine. CDR3 DNA is the only sequence kept; it has 39 bases, read in frame from the first base. Libraries were constructed by the immunoSEQ multiplex PCR assay. Entries here come from immuneACCESS through TCRdb and include only in-frame sequences with V and J called. Some clones fail to appear in such tables; in the studies checked, an unresolved V gene covers under half of the shortfall, and the cause of the remainder is unknown. The sample table contains about 40,000 clones; only one count was recorded for around 93% of them. The top ten clonotypes cover more than 0.7% of the sample.

The sample was PBMCs, taken in a trial of ipilimumab plus nivolumab as post-transplant consolidation. The chain is encoded by TRBV30 joined to TRBJ1-4; the D gene remains uncertain. This sequence was found in a male donor with multiple myeloma. The DNA sequence follows: TGTGCCTGGAGTGTACTGAAAAATGAAAAACTGTTTTTT. Its protein reads: CAWSVLKNEKLFF. The CDR3 plus the reference TRBV30 and TRBJ1-4 genes for the other parts give the full variable domain: SQTIHQWPATLVQPVGSPLSLECTVEGTSNPNLYWYRQAAGRGLQLLFYSVGIGQISSEVPQNLSASRPQDRQFILSSKKLLLSDSGFYLCAWSVLKNEKLFFGSGTQLSVL.